Below are 5 T cell receptor beta chains sequenced from a single sample in a study of blood T cell repertoires in COVID-19. Sequencing used immunoSEQ multiplex PCR; TCRdb keeps in-frame clones, though not all of them. The sample shows roughly 250,000 clones, 85% to 90% of them seen only once. Sequenced input: PBMCs or T cells enriched from blood (not recorded which). These receptor sequences come from a woman in her 50s who had recovered from COVID-19.

The genes are TRBV9 and TRBJ2-2; the match to TRBD1 covers 7 bases. CDR1 is SGDLS and CDR2 is YYNGEE in the germline V gene. J gave up 3 bases and V 5 bases, and 10 bases lay outside the gene matches. This CDR3 region has 16 residues. The CDR3 DNA follows: TGTGCCAGCAGGACTAACAGGGGAGTGGACACCGGGGAGCTGTTTTTT. Translation gives CASRTNRGVDTGELFF.

The chain is built from TRBV15 and TRBJ2-3; perhaps TRBD2 as D (6 bases). V lost 3 bases and J lost 3, with 13 bases in between. Germline V lookup: CDR1 LNHNV, CDR2 YYDKDF (reference sequence). The CDR3 loop spans 15 amino acids. The chain's CDR3 is CATSRFTGVTDTQYF. The CDR3 DNA is TGTGCCACCAGCAGGTTTACGGGAGTGACAGATACGCAGTATTTT.

The rearrangement joins TRBV7-2 to TRBJ2-5; the match to TRBD1 covers 7 bases. Looked up from germline, CDR1 is SGHTA and CDR2 is FQGNSA. CDR3 size: 14 residues. V lost 5 bases, J lost 10 bases, and 13 bases stayed unmatched. CDR3 coding DNA: TGTGCCAGCAGCGTTTTCCGGGACAGTCCCCTCCAGTACTTC. Translated, it gives CASSVFRDSPLQYF.

The chain carries TRBV7-6 and TRBJ2-7; possibly TRBD1 for D (6 bases). V lost 1 base and J lost 4, with 20 bases in between. Germline CDR1 and CDR2: SGHVS and FNYEAQ. The CDR3 covers 17 residues. The CDR3 sequence is CASSLGWGQGPRYEQYF. For the CDR3, the DNA is TGTGCCAGCAGCTTAGGTTGGGGGCAAGGGCCTCGGTACGAGCAGTACTTC.

The chain employs TRBV2 and TRBJ2-4; 10 bases are shared with TRBD1. The germline V gene has CDR1 SNHLY and CDR2 FYNNEI. The CDR3 consists of 14 residues. V lost 5 bases to trimming and J lost 9 bases; unmatched junction nucleotides: 7. CDR3 bases: TGTGCCAGCAGTTCCGGACAGGGGGTCGGCATTCAGTACTTC. It translates to CASSSGQGVGIQYF.